These 19 T cell receptor beta chains came from one sample sequenced in a study of control samples from healthy donors and cancer patients. This table comes from immunoSEQ multiplex PCR, and its TCRdb copy is limited to in-frame clones, with some not included. The profile shows around 30,000 clones, approximately 93% of them singletons. Sequencing was done on a sample of blood. Every receptor here comes from a man aged 55 to 70 in good health.

In its sample, this clone was seen a few times. This chain connects TRBV4-3 to TRBJ2-5; 7 positions match TRBD2. The V and J ends lost 8 bases and 2 bases, in that order; junction bases with no gene match: 11. The germline CDR1 and CDR2 sequences are LGHNA and YSLEER. The CDR3 is 15 amino acids. DNA of the CDR3: TGCGCCAGCGGCTCCTCTAGCGGCTCGCAAGAGACCCAGTACTTC. This sequence encodes CASGSSSGSQETQYF.

The chain joins TRBV2 to TRBJ1-1, with TRBD1 matching over 7 bases. V gave up 6 bases and J gave up 1 base; unmatched junction bases: 8. The CDR3 loop spans 15 amino acids. Germline CDR1 SNHLY, CDR2 FYNNEI. CDR3 sequence reads: CASRDARTGNTEAFF. CDR3 DNA sequence: TGTGCCAGCAGGGATGCCCGGACAGGGAACACTGAAGCTTTCTTT.

The V gene is TRBV7-9, the J gene TRBJ2-7, with D perhaps being TRBD1 or TRBD2 (5 bases each). V gave up 5 bases and J gave up 5 bases, with 19 bases separating them. Germline values: CDR1 SEHNR, CDR2 FQNEAQ (reference sequence). The length of the CDR3 is 15 residues. The DNA for the CDR3 is TGTGCCAGCAGCAGACCCGGGGCAGGCGGCCACGAGCAGTACTTC. Residues: CASSRPGAGGHEQYF.

The V and J genes are TRBV7-3 and TRBJ1-2, with TRBD1 matching 7 bases. Germline CDR1 and CDR2: SGHTA and FQGTGA. This CDR3 contains 15 residues. J lost 2 bases, V lost 5 bases, and 8 bases had no gene match. CDR3 nucleotide sequence: TGTGCCAGCAGCCTATACAGGGGTTCAAACTATGGCTACACCTTC. As protein: CASSLYRGSNYGYTF.

The rearrangement uses TRBV9 and TRBJ2-3; 14 bases line up with TRBD2. The V segment lost 4 bases and the J segment 6 bases; nucleotides outside the gene matches: 10. The CDR3 is 17 amino acids. Germline loops: CDR1 SGDLS, CDR2 YYNGEE. CDR3: CASSSQPGLAGVDTQYF. The DNA for the CDR3 is TGTGCCAGCAGCTCCCAACCGGGACTAGCGGGGGTGGATACGCAGTATTTT.

This rearrangement joins TRBV6-5 to TRBJ1-1; 11 nucleotides line up with TRBD1. There are 15 residues in the CDR3. Germline CDR1 reads MNHEY; CDR2 reads SVGAGI. Losses at the gene ends were 6 bases for V and 5 bases for J; bases not matched to a gene: 8. The CDR3 DNA reads TGTGCCAGCAGGGGGACAGGGGGATCGGGAACTGAAGCTTTCTTT. Amino acid sequence: CASRGTGGSGTEAFF.

This clone is a singleton in its sample. The V and J genes are TRBV9 and TRBJ1-4, with 8 positions matching TRBD1. Trimming at V came to 4 bases and at J to 3 bases, leaving 5 bases not matched to a gene. The germline gives CDR1 SGDLS, CDR2 YYNGEE. This CDR3 region has 15 residues. The CDR3 nucleotides read TGTGCCAGCAGCACAAAGACAGGGGCTAATGAAAAACTGTTTTTT. Translation: CASSTKTGANEKLFF.

This clone is a singleton in its sample. The chain has TRBV7-2 and TRBJ1-1, with D perhaps matching TRBD1 (6 bases). Germline V gives CDR1 SGHTA, CDR2 FQGNSA. The CDR3 is made up of 15 amino acids. V lost 3 bases and J lost 3, with 14 bases in between. CDR3 sequence: CASSFFGGSYTEAFF. The CDR3 DNA sequence: TGTGCCAGCAGCTTCTTTGGGGGCTCCTACACTGAAGCTTTCTTT. The full variable domain, completed using reference TRBV7-2 and TRBJ1-1, is GAGVSQSPSNKVTEKGKDVELRCDPISGHTALYWYRQSLGQGLEFLIYFQGNSAPDKSGLPSDRFSAERTGGSVSTLTIQRTQQEDSAVYLCASSFFGGSYTEAFFGQGTRLTVV.

The chain uses TRBV5-6 and TRBJ1-2; TRBD1 agrees at 8 bases. Per germline, CDR1 SGHDT and CDR2 YYEEEE. V lost 6 bases and J lost 2; bases outside the gene matches: 6. The CDR3 has 14 residues. In DNA form, the CDR3 reads TGTGCCAGCACGGGACAGGCCTTAAACTATGGCTACACCTTC. Its protein is CASTGQALNYGYTF. Using reference TRBV5-6 and TRBJ1-2 for the parts outside the CDR3, the full variable domain is DAGVTQSPTHLIKTRGQQVTLRCSPKSGHDTVSWYQQALGQGPQFIFQYYEEEERQRGNFPDRFSGHQFPNYSSELNVNALLLGDSALYLCASTGQALNYGYTFGSGTRLTVV.

The J gene is TRBJ1-2, the V gene TRBV7-9; no clear D. Germline CDR1 and CDR2: SEHNR and FQNEAQ (reference sequence). V lost 5 bases and J 6 bases, leaving 13 bases between the germline ends. This CDR3 is built from 13 residues. The CDR3 DNA reads TGTGCCAGCAGCCGGTGGGAGAGAGATGGCTACACCTTC. Translating it yields CASSRWERDGYTF.

Here the CDR3 DNA reads TGTGCCAGCAGTTACCCCTCTAACCCGGCCGGTTCACCCCTCCACTTT. Residues: CASSYPSNPAGSPLHF. This chain connects TRBV6-5 to TRBJ1-6; D not resolved. The CDR3 is 16 residues long. Germline V CDR1 and CDR2: MNHEY, SVGAGI. Trimming shortened V by 2 bases and J by 9 bases, and 17 bases separated the two germline ends.

The chain has TRBV9 and TRBJ1-5; D gene unclear. CDR1 is SGDLS and CDR2 is YYNGEE in the germline V gene. The length of the CDR3 is 13 residues. The germline V and J ends were trimmed by 3 bases and 3 bases, with 7 bases remaining between them. The CDR3 sequence: CASSAGLNQPQHF. In nucleotides, the CDR3 is TGTGCCAGCAGCGCCGGACTCAATCAGCCCCAGCATTTT.

This chain joins TRBV6-6 and TRBJ1-4; D gene unclear. With 7 bases removed from V and 4 bases from J, the gap between germline ends came to 10 bases. This CDR3 contains 13 residues. Germline lookup yields CDR1 MNHNY and CDR2 SVGAGI (reference sequence). The CDR3 bases are TGTGCCAGCATCAGGCATCTTAATGAAAAACTGTTTTTT. Protein: CASIRHLNEKLFF.

The rearrangement uses TRBV6-5 and TRBJ1-5; D ambiguous. The CDR3 loop spans 13 amino acids. Germline-derived CDR1 and CDR2 are MNHEY and SVGAGI. V dropped 8 bases and J dropped 4 bases, with 12 bases sitting between them. This CDR3 reads CASVEAPNQPQHF. The CDR3 DNA reads as TGTGCCAGCGTAGAAGCGCCGAATCAGCCCCAGCATTTT.

J is TRBJ1-1 and V is TRBV7-9; D possibly corresponds to TRBD1 (5 bases). The CDR3 is made up of 15 amino acids. Deletions cut 2 bases from V and 4 bases from J, with 14 bases between. CDR1 and CDR2 (germline): SEHNR, FQNEAQ (reference sequence). The CDR3 DNA is TGTGCCAGCAGCTTAAGAGGAGGGGTGGCCACTGAAGCTTTCTTT. This sequence encodes CASSLRGGVATEAFF.

DNA of the CDR3: TGTGCCAGCAGTTCCCGGGATCCAATCCAGCTGTTTTTT. Encoded protein: CASSSRDPIQLFF. The chain employs TRBV7-8 and TRBJ2-2; tentatively, D is TRBD2 (5 bases). Germline V lookup: CDR1 SGHVS, CDR2 FQNEAQ. The CDR3 is 13 residues long. Trimming removed 6 bases from V and 12 bases from J, with 17 bases in between.

This rearrangement joins TRBV4-1 to TRBJ2-4; tentatively, D is TRBD1 (6 bases). Trimming took off 4 bases at V and 5 bases at J, with 15 bases between the two ends. CDR1 and CDR2 (germline): MGHRA, YSYEKL. This CDR3 contains 15 residues. The CDR3 loop is CASSRNRVGENIQYF. Written as DNA, the CDR3 is TGCGCCAGCAGCCGCAACAGGGTGGGAGAAAACATTCAGTACTTC.

The chain employs TRBV7-2 and TRBJ2-7; D is perhaps TRBD2 (7 bases). Germline CDR1 is SGHTA and CDR2 is FQGNSA. CDR3 length: 16 residues. Trimming cost V 1 base and J 7 bases, with 20 bases left between them. The CDR3 nucleotides are TGTGCCAGCAGCTTAGGGGGCCGGGGGGCGCCCGGAGAGCAGTACTTC. Protein: CASSLGGRGAPGEQYF. The variable domain in full, with the rest retrieved from reference TRBV7-2 and TRBJ2-7, is GAGVSQSPSNKVTEKGKDVELRCDPISGHTALYWYRQSLGQGLEFLIYFQGNSAPDKSGLPSDRFSAERTGGSVSTLTIQRTQQEDSAVYLCASSLGGRGAPGEQYFGPGTRLTVT.

Points on this clone: Sequence at one end of the junction differs from germline and may be a read error. Different DNA sequences within this sample yield the same CDR3. The chain has TRBV29-1 and TRBJ2-7; tentatively, D is TRBD1 (7 bases). The length of the CDR3 is 14 residues. Germline lookup yields CDR1 SQVTM and CDR2 ANQGSEA. As DNA, the CDR3 is TGCAGCGCCACCGCGGGACAGTCTCCCTACGAGCAGTACTTT. As protein: CSATAGQSPYEQYF.